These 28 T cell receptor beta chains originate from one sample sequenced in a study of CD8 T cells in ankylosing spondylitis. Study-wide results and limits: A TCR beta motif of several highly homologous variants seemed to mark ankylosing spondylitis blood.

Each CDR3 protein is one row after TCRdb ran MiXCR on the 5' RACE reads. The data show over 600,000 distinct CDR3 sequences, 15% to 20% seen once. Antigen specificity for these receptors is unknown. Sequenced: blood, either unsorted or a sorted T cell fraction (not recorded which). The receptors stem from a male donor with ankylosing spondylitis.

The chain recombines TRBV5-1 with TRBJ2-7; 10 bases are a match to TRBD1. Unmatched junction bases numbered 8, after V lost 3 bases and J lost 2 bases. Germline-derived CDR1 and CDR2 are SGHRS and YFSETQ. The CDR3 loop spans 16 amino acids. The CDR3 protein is CASSSHPGTGAYEQYF. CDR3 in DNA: TGCGCCAGCAGCTCGCATCCCGGGACAGGGGCCTACGAGCAGTACTTC.

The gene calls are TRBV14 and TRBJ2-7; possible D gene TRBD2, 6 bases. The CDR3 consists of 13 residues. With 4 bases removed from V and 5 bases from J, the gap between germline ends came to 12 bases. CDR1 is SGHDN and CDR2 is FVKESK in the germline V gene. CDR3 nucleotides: TGTGCCAGCAGCCGGGGGGTTTACGACGAGCAGTACTTC. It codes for CASSRGVYDEQYF.

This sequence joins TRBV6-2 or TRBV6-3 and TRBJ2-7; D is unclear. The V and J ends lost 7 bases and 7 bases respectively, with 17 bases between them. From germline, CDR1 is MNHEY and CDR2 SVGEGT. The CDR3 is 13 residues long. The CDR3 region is CASTQYEATEQYF. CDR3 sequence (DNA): TGTGCCAGCACCCAATATGAGGCGACAGAGCAGTACTTC.

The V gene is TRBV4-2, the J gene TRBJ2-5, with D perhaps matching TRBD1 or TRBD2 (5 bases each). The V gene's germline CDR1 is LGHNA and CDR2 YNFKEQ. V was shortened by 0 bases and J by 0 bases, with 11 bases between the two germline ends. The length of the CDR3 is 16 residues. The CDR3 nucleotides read TGTGCCAGCAGCCAAGAACGGGGCGGTAACCAAGAGACCCAGTACTTC. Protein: CASSQERGGNQETQYF.

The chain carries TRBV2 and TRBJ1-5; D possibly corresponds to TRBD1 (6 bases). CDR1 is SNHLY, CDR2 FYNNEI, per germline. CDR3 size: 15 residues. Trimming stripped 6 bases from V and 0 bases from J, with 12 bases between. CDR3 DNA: TGTGCCAGCAGGCACAGGGTCAATAGCAATCAGCCCCAGCATTTT. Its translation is CASRHRVNSNQPQHF. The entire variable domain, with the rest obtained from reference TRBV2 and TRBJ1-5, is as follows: EPEVTQTPSHQVTQMGQEVILRCVPISNHLYFYWYRQILGQKVEFLVSFYNNEISEKSEIFDDQFSVERPDGSNFTLKIRSTKLEDSAMYFCASRHRVNSNQPQHFGDGTRLSIL.

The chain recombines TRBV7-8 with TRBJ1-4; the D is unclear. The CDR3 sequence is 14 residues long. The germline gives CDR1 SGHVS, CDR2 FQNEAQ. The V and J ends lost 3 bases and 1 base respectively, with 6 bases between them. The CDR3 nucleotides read TGTGCCAGCAGCTTTTGGGGAACTAATGAAAAACTGTTTTTT. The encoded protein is CASSFWGTNEKLFF.

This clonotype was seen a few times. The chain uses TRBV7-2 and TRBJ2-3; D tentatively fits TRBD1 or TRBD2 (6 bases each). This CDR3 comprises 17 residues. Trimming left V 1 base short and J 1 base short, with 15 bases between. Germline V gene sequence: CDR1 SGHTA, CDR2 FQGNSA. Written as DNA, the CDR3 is TGTGCCAGCAGCTTAGGATTGGGGGGCTGGGGCACAGATACGCAGTATTTT. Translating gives CASSLGLGGWGTDTQYF.

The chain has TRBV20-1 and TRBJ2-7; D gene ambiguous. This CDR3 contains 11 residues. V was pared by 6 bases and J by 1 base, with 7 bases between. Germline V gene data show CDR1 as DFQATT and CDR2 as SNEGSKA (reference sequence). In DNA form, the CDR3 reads TGCAGTGCCCAAAATTCCTACGAGCAGTACTTC. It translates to CSAQNSYEQYF.

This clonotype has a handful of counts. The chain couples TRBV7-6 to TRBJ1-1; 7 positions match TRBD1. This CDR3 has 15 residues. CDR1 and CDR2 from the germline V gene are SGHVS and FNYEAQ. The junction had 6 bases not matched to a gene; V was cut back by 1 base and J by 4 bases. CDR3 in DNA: TGTGCCAGCAGCTTAGTGGCCTCAGGGGGCACTGAAGCTTTCTTT. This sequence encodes CASSLVASGGTEAFF.

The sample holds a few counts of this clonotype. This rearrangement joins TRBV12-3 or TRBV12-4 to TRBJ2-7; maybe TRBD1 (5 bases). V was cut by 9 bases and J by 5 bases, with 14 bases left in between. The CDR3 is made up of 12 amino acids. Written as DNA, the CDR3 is TGTGCCAGTCAAATGGGCAGGGACGAGCAGTACTTC. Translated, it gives CASQMGRDEQYF.

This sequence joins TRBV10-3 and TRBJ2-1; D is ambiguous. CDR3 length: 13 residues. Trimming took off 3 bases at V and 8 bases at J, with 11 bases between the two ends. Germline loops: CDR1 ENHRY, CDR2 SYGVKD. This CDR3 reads CAISDRASDEQFF. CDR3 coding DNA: TGTGCCATCAGTGATAGAGCGTCCGATGAGCAGTTCTTC.

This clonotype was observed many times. In nucleotides, the CDR3 is TGCAGCGTTGAGGTCCTAGCGGGGGAGACCCAGTACTTC. Its protein product is CSVEVLAGETQYF. The gene calls are TRBV29-1 and TRBJ2-5, with 9 bases matching TRBD2. Germline CDR1 reads SQVTM; CDR2 reads ANQGSEA. The V segment lost 3 bases and the J segment 5 bases; nucleotides outside the gene matches: 4. The CDR3 sequence is 13 residues long.

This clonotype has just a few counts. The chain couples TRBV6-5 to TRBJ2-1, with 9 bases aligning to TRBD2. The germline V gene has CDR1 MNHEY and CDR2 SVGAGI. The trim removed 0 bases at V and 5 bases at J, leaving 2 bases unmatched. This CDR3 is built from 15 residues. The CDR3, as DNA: TGTGCCAGCAGTTACTCGGGACTAGCCAACAATGAGCAGTTCTTC. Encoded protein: CASSYSGLANNEQFF.

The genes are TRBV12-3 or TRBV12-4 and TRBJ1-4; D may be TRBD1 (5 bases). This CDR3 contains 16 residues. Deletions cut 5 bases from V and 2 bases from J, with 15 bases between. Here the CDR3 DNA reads TGTGCCAGCAGTCCCCGGACATCCCAGACTAATGAAAAACTGTTTTTT. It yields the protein CASSPRTSQTNEKLFF.

The CDR3 here is CASSQDGGAAEDYGYTF. In DNA, the CDR3 is TGTGCCAGCAGCCAAGATGGGGGGGCAGCAGAAGACTATGGCTACACCTTC. The V call is TRBV14, the J call TRBJ1-2, with D perhaps TRBD1 (6 bases). Trimming pared 0 bases from V and 3 bases from J, leaving 17 bases between. The CDR3 spans 17 residues. Germline V gene lookup returns CDR1 SGHDN and CDR2 FVKESK.

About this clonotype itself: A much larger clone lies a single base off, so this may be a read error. Written as DNA, the CDR3 is TGCAGTGCGGTTACAGGGTTGAACTCTGAAGCTTTCTTT. The encoded protein is CSAVTGLNSEAFF. The chain employs TRBV20-1 and TRBJ1-1, with D tentatively TRBD1 (6 bases). The CDR3 is made up of 13 amino acids. From germline, CDR1 is DFQATT and CDR2 SNEGSKA (reference sequence).

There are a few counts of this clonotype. CDR3 in DNA: TGCGCCAGCAGCAATACAGGGAAAGAGACCCAGTACTTC. Residues: CASSNTGKETQYF. V gene TRBV5-1 combines with J gene TRBJ2-5, with D maybe TRBD1 (6 bases). The CDR3 extends over 13 amino acids. Between the trimmed V and J ends, which lost 4 bases and 3 bases, there was a span of 10 bases. Germline lookup yields CDR1 SGHRS and CDR2 YFSETQ.

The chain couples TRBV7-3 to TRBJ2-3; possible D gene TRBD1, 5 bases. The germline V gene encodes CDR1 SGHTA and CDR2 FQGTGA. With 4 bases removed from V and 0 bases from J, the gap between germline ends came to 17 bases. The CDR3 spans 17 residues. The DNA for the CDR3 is TGTGCCAGCAGCTACCAGGGTGTCGCGCGGAGCACAGATACGCAGTATTTT. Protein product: CASSYQGVARSTDTQYF.

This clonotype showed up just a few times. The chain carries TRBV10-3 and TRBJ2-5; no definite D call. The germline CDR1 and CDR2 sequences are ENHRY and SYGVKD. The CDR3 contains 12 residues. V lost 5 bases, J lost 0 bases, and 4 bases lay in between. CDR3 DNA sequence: TGTGCCATCAGTTCTTACCAAGAGACCCAGTACTTC. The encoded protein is CAISSYQETQYF.

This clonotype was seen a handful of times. The CDR3 is CASRAEIGTGDLHYGYTF. The CDR3 DNA reads as TGTGCCAGCAGGGCCGAAATAGGGACAGGGGATTTGCACTATGGCTACACCTTC. V gene TRBV28 combines with J gene TRBJ1-2; TRBD1 aligns across 10 bases. CDR1 is MDHEN, CDR2 SYDVKM, per germline. The J segment lost 3 bases and the V segment lost 6 bases, leaving 16 bases of the junction unmatched. The CDR3 spans 18 residues.

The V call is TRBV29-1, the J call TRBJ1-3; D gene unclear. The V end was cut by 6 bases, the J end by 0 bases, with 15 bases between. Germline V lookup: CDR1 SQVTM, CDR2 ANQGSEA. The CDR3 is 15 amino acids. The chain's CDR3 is CSVRPSGSSGNTIYF. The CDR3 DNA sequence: TGCAGCGTCCGACCTTCTGGGAGCTCTGGAAACACCATATATTTT.

CDR3 region: CASNIEPGQGADTQYF. The CDR3 bases are TGCGCCAGTAACATTGAACCGGGACAGGGGGCAGATACGCAGTATTTT. This sequence joins TRBV4-1 and TRBJ2-3, with 11 bases fitting TRBD1. With 9 bases clipped from V and 4 bases from J, the junction kept 12 bases outside the gene matches. The CDR3 contains 16 residues. CDR1 is MGHRA, CDR2 YSYEKL, per germline.

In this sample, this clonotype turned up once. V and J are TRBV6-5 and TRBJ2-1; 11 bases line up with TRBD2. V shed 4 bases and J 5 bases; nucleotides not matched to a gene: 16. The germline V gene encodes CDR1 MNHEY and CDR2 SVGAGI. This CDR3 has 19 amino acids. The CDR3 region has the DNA TGTGCCAGCAGTTGGAGCGTAGCGGGAGGGCCCCAAAACAACAATGAGCAGTTCTTC. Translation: CASSWSVAGGPQNNNEQFF.

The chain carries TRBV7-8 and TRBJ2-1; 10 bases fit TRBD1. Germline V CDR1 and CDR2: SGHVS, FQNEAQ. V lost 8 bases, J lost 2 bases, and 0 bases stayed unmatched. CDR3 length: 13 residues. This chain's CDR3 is CASGTGAYNEQFF. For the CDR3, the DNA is TGTGCCAGCGGGACAGGGGCCTACAATGAGCAGTTCTTC. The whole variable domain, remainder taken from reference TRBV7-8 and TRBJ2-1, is GAGVSQSPRYKVAKRGQDVALRCDPISGHVSLFWYQQALGQGPEFLTYFQNEAQLDKSGLPSDRFFAERPEGSVSTLKIQRTQQEDSAVYLCASGTGAYNEQFFGPGTRLTVL.

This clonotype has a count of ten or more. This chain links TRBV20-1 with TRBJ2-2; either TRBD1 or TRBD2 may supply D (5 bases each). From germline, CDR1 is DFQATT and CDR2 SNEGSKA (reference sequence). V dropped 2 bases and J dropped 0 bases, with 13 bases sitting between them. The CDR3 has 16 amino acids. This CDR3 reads CSARSPRGANTGELFF. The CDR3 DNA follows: TGCAGTGCTAGATCACCTCGGGGCGCGAACACCGGGGAGCTGTTTTTT.

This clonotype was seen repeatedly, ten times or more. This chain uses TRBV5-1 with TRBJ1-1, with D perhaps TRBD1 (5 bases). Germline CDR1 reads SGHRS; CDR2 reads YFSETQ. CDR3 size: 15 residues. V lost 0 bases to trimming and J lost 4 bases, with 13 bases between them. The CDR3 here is CASSLGRGGGTEAFF. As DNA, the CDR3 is TGCGCCAGCAGCTTGGGACGTGGGGGGGGCACTGAAGCTTTCTTT.

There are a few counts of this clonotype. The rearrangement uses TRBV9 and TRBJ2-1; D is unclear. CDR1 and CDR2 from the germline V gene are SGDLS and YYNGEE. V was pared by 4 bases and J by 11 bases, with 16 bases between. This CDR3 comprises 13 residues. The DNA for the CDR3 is TGTGCCAGCAGCTTCTCCGTAACAATGCAGCAGTTCTTC. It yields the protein CASSFSVTMQQFF.

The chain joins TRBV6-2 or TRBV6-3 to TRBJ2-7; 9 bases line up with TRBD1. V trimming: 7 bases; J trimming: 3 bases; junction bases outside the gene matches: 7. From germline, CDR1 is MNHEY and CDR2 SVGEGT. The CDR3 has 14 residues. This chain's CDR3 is CASIEDRGVYEQYF. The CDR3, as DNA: TGTGCCAGCATCGAGGACAGGGGAGTCTACGAGCAGTACTTC.